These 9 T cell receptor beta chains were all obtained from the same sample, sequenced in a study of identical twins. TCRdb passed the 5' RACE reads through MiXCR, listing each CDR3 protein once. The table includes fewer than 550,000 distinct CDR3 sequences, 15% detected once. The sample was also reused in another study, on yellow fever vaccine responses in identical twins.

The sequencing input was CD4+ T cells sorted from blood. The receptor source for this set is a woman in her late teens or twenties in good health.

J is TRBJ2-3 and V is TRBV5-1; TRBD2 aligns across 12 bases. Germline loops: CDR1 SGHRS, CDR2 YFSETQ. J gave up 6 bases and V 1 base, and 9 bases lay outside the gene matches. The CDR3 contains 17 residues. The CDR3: CASSLRASGRAIDTQYF. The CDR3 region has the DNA TGCGCCAGCAGCTTGAGGGCTAGCGGGAGGGCCATTGATACGCAGTATTTT.

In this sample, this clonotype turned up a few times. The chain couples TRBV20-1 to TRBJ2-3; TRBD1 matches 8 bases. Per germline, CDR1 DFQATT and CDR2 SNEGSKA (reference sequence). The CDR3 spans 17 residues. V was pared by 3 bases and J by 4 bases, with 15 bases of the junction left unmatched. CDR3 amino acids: CSASKGWTGKDSDTQYF. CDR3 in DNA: TGCAGTGCTAGCAAGGGTTGGACAGGGAAGGATTCAGATACGCAGTATTTT.

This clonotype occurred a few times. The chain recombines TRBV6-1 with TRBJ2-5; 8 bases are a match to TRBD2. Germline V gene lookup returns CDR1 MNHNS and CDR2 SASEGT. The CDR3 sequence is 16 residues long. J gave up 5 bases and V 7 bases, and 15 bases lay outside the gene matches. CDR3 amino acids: CASTTGREAGLETQYF. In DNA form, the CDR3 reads TGTGCCAGCACCACCGGGCGGGAGGCGGGATTGGAGACCCAGTACTTC.

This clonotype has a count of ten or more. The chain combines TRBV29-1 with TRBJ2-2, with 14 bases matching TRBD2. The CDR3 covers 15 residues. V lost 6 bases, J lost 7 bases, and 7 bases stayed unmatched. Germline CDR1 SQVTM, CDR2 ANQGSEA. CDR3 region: CSVRLAGGPNGELFF. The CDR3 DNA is TGCAGCGTCCGACTAGCGGGGGGGCCGAACGGGGAGCTGTTTTTT.

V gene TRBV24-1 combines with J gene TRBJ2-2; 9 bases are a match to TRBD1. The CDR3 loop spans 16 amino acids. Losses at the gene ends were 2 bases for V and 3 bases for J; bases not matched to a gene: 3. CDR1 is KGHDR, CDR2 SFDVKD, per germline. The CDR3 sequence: CATSDWDRVDTGELFF. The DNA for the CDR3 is TGTGCCACCAGTGATTGGGACAGGGTAGACACCGGGGAGCTGTTTTTT.

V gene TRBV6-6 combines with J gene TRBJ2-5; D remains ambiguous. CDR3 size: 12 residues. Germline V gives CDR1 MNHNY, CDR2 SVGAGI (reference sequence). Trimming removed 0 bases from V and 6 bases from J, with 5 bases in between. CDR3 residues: CASSYSLQTQYF. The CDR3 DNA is TGTGCCAGCAGTTACTCGCTACAGACCCAGTACTTC.

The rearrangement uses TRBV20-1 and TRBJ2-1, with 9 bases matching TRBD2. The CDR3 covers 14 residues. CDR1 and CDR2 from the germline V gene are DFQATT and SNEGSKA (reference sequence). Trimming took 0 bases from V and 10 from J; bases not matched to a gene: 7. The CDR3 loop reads CSARDLAGAREQFF. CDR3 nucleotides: TGCAGTGCTAGAGATTTAGCGGGAGCCCGGGAGCAGTTCTTC.

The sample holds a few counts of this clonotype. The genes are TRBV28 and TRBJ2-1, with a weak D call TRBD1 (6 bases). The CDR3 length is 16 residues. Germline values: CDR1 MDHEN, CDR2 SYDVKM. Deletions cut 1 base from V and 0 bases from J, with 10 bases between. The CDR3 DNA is TGTGCCAGCAGTTTATCTGGACAGAGCTCCTACAATGAGCAGTTCTTC. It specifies CASSLSGQSSYNEQFF.

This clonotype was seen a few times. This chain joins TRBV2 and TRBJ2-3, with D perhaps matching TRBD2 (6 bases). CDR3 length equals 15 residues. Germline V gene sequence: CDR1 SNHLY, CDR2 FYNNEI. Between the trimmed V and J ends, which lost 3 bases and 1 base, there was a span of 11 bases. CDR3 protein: CASSEEGLRTDTQYF. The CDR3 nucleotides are TGTGCCAGCAGTGAGGAGGGACTCCGCACAGATACGCAGTATTTT.